This T cell receptor (beta chain) derives from a study of blood T cells in healthy people across ages. In its sample, this clonotype was seen many times. Extraction yielded at least 5 micrograms of total RNA per sample. The germline V gene has CDR1 DFQATT and CDR2 SNEGSKA (reference sequence). Trimming cost V 6 bases and J 2 bases; bases outside gene matches: 10. CDR3 size: 15 residues. Through a sample-barcoded 5' primer and a J-beta primer mix, a second PCR was run for about 7 to 12 cycles. TCRdb itself ran the 5' RACE reads through MiXCR, one entry per CDR3 protein. The profile shows about 650,000 distinct CDR3 sequences, 32% of them singletons.

What was sequenced was blood. The chain combines TRBV20-1 with TRBJ2-1; 7 bases fit TRBD2. The sequence came from a woman over 75 in good health. CDR3 amino acids: CSAPESSGAYNEQFF. The CDR3 DNA reads as TGCAGTGCCCCGGAGTCTAGCGGAGCCTACAATGAGCAGTTCTTC.